This TCR beta chain derives from a study of T cells in tumors after PD-1 blockade. Study summary: During anti-PD-1 treatment, some patients continued daily vismodegib 150 mg.

Tumor or blood genomic DNA was sequenced, with inputs of about 600 ng to 6,500 ng. Clones were sequenced by immunoSEQ multiplex PCR, and TCRdb holds only the in-frame ones, with some missing. The data show 15,000 to 20,000 clones, around 85% seen once. Germline CDR1 is SQVTM and CDR2 is ANQGSEA. The CDR3 extends over 16 amino acids. After removal of 2 bases from V and 4 bases from J, the junction contained 9 bases not matched to a gene. V usage is TRBV29-1 and J usage is TRBJ2-3; 10 bases map to TRBD2. The clonotype was recovered from a human donor with advanced basal cell or squamous cell carcinoma (not recorded which). This material consisted of PBMCs, taken after anti-PD-1 therapy. Here the CDR3 DNA reads TGCAGCGTTGAAATACAGGCTAGCGGGAGTGCAGATACGCAGTATTTT. Translating gives CSVEIQASGSADTQYF.